This T cell receptor beta chain came from a study of cytomegalovirus exposure and HLA in healthy donors. The study ran its PCR with 60 Vbeta and 13 Jbeta primers. The assay was immunoSEQ multiplex PCR, and TCRdb's table has in-frame clones only and misses some. Its table records approximately 200,000 clones. Per germline, CDR1 MNHEY and CDR2 SMNVEV (reference sequence). The CDR3 has 16 residues. Trimming cost V 3 bases and J 3 bases; bases outside gene matches: 11. As to this clone: Its specificity is unknown.

Notes on the study in general: Investigators reported 164 TCR beta chains as tied to cytomegalovirus. Several of the most significant clusters appeared, in a later analysis, to be linked to common viral pathogens. Certain sequence variants were highly shared and formed a cluster, and this cluster was likely a sequencing artifact.

Sequenced input: PBMCs. This TCR came from a boy aged 5-17 years in good health and CMV-seronegative. This chain links TRBV27 with TRBJ2-7; 7 positions match TRBD1. CDR3 sequence: CASSFRGGLLRYEQYF. The DNA for the CDR3 is TGTGCCAGCAGTTTCCGAGGGGGCCTTTTACGCTACGAGCAGTACTTC.